This T cell receptor beta chain comes out of a study of identical twins. Study-level findings and limits: Conclusions were based on cross-sectional statistical analysis, without following the same donors. In cord blood, abundant beta clonotypes had fewer insertions; memory showed no trend.

This clonotype was seen repeatedly, ten times or more. The antigen is not known. cDNA molecules carried unique molecular identifiers, and template switching added a universal primer site. TCRdb re-derived calls from the 5' RACE reads in MiXCR, one entry per CDR3 protein. Counted here are 200,000 to 250,000 distinct CDR3 sequences, around 8% occurring once; the ten biggest clones make up 1.5% to 2.5%. V was pared by 4 bases and J by 0 bases, with 6 bases between. The V gene's germline CDR1 is SNHLY and CDR2 FYNNEI. The CDR3 is 13 residues long. A further study also used this sample, focusing on yellow fever vaccine responses in identical twins. From that study: Twin vaccine T cell responses reportedly seemed partly convergent, partly personalized.

The chain links TRBV2 to TRBJ1-1; D call uncertain. This TCR was sampled from a woman under 30 in good health. Sequencing input: memory (CD45RO+) T cells sorted from blood. The CDR3 nucleotides are TGTGCCAGCAGTGGGCAGATGAACACTGAAGCTTTCTTT. Its translation is CASSGQMNTEAFF.